Below, 31 T cell receptor beta chains from the same sample are listed, as sequenced in a study of blood T cells in healthy people across ages (dated by TCRdb to between 2015 and 2017). Libraries came from 5' RACE. Instrument used: Illumina HiSeq 2500. A second 7 to 11 cycle PCR used a sample-barcoded 5' primer and a J-beta primer mix. TCRdb redid the processing of the public reads, applying fastp at Q25 and MiXCR, and retained in-frame beta chains. Every distinct CDR3 protein forms one entry, paired with its most common genes and DNA. The sample table records 750,000 to 1,000,000 distinct CDR3 sequences; 25% to 30% of these occur just once. The ten largest make up around 9.6% of the sample. This same sample was also taken into another study, of T cells of mothers and their children.

Sequences were obtained from blood. The receptors originated from a woman aged 40 to 49 in good health.

This clonotype has only a few counts. The chain employs TRBV20-1 and TRBJ1-6; 10 positions agree with TRBD1. V shed 5 bases, J shed 7 bases, and the junction held 8 bases outside the gene matches. Looked up from germline, CDR1 is DFQATT and CDR2 is SNEGSKA (reference sequence). The CDR3 has 15 amino acids. The DNA of the CDR3 is TGCAGTGCTTCGGTGCGGGACAGGGGAAATTCACCCCTCCACTTT. This gives the protein CSASVRDRGNSPLHF.

The table lists this clonotype with many counts. The chain carries TRBV5-1 and TRBJ2-7; tentatively, D is TRBD2 (5 bases). V was shortened by 6 bases and J by 3 bases, with 10 bases between the two germline ends. CDR3 length: 12 amino acids. The germline V gene encodes CDR1 SGHRS and CDR2 YFSETQ. The CDR3 sequence is CASKDSGYEQYF. In DNA form, the CDR3 reads TGCGCCAGCAAGGACTCCGGCTACGAGCAGTACTTC.

The chain joins TRBV28 to TRBJ1-2; 10 positions agree with TRBD1. V lost 4 bases to trimming and J lost 8 bases; unmatched junction nucleotides: 13. This CDR3 comprises 16 residues. Germline CDR1 and CDR2: MDHEN and SYDVKM. CDR3 amino acids: CASSYPGTGVYDGYTF. DNA of the CDR3: TGTGCCAGCAGTTACCCCGGGACAGGGGTGTATGACGGCTACACCTTC.

For this clonotype: A read error may be the cause here, since a much bigger clone is one base away. This chain links TRBV12-3 or TRBV12-4 with TRBJ1-5; TRBD1 matches 8 bases. CDR3 length: 16 residues. The CDR3 DNA reads TGTGCCAGCAGCGCTCCCGGGACAGGTCCCAATAAGCCCCAGCATTTT. This translates into CASSAPGTGPNKPQHF.

CDR3 nucleotide sequence: TGTGCCAGCAGTCTTGAGGGAAACCCAAGTGCGGTAAGCGAGCAGTTCTTC. This codes for CASSLEGNPSAVSEQFF. The chain joins TRBV27 to TRBJ2-1, with a possible D match to TRBD2 (5 bases). V was shortened by 5 bases and J by 10 bases, with 27 bases between the two germline ends. CDR3 length: 17 amino acids. The germline V gene encodes CDR1 MNHEY and CDR2 SMNVEV (reference sequence).

The V call is TRBV28, the J call TRBJ2-3, with 8 positions matching TRBD2. V lost 7 bases and J lost 6; bases outside the gene matches: 12. Germline values: CDR1 MDHEN, CDR2 SYDVKM. This CDR3 contains 15 residues. CDR3 bases: TGTGCCAGCATTCCTCGCGGGGGGCCGACGGATACGCAGTATTTT. This gives the protein CASIPRGGPTDTQYF.

As regards this clonotype: A read error may account for a junction end that differs from germline. J is TRBJ1-4 and V is TRBV7-2; D call uncertain. CDR1 SGHTA and CDR2 FQGNSA come from the germline V gene. The CDR3 contains 14 residues. Here the CDR3 DNA reads TGTGCCAGCAGCTTACGGAGCCCTAATGAAAAACGGTTTTTT. This translates into CASSLRSPNEKRFF. Full variable domain (outside the CDR3, taken from reference TRBV7-2 and TRBJ1-4): GAGVSQSPSNKVTEKGKDVELRCDPISGHTALYWYRQSLGQGLEFLIYFQGNSAPDKSGLPSDRFSAERTGGSVSTLTIQRTQQEDSAVYLCASSLRSPNEKRFFGSGTQLSVL.

This clonotype was seen repeatedly, ten times or more. The chain employs TRBV5-1 and TRBJ2-7, with D perhaps matching TRBD1 (6 bases). This CDR3 contains 14 residues. The germline V gene has CDR1 SGHRS and CDR2 YFSETQ. V was shortened by 3 bases and J by 2 bases, with 12 bases between the two germline ends. The CDR3 reads CASSYSQGTYEQYF. CDR3 sequence (DNA): TGCGCCAGCAGCTACTCACAGGGAACCTACGAGCAGTACTTC.

This clonotype was observed at least ten times. This rearrangement joins TRBV4-2 to TRBJ2-5; possible D gene TRBD2, 6 bases. Germline V CDR1 and CDR2: LGHNA, YNFKEQ. V gave up 4 bases and J gave up 3 bases, with 9 bases separating them. The CDR3 covers 13 residues. CDR3 in DNA: TGTGCCAGCAGCCCGACTAGAGAAGAGACCCAGTACTTC. Residues: CASSPTREETQYF.

The V and J genes are TRBV7-2 and TRBJ2-5; no firm D call. The CDR3 has 11 residues. In germline, CDR1 is SGHTA, CDR2 FQGNSA. Trimming took 4 bases from V and 7 from J, leaving 7 bases between them. This CDR3 reads CASSSEGTQYF. CDR3 DNA sequence: TGTGCCAGCAGCTCAGAAGGGACCCAGTACTTC.

The DNA of the CDR3 is TGTGCCAGCTCACCTTCTACAGGGGGGACTGGGGCCAACGTCCTGACTTTC. Translating it yields CASSPSTGGTGANVLTF. The J gene is TRBJ2-6, the V gene TRBV18; 8 nucleotides align to TRBD1. The germline gives CDR1 KGHSH, CDR2 LQKENI. This CDR3 is 17 amino acids long. The J segment lost 2 bases and the V segment lost 3 bases, leaving 6 bases of the junction unmatched.

This clonotype appeared many times. V and J are TRBV6-5 and TRBJ2-7; D is possibly TRBD2 (7 bases). Germline CDR1 and CDR2: MNHEY and SVGAGI. The CDR3 has 15 amino acids. V was pared by 0 bases and J by 7 bases, with 16 bases between. CDR3 bases: TGTGCCAGCAGTTACTCTCCGACTAGCAGGGGAGAGCAGTACTTC. This sequence encodes CASSYSPTSRGEQYF.

Note on this clonotype: A read error may be the cause here, since a much bigger clone is one base away. V gene TRBV10-3 combines with J gene TRBJ2-7; TRBD1 agrees at 8 bases. CDR1 and CDR2 from the germline V gene are ENHRY and SYGVKD. CDR3 length: 13 residues. V was clipped by 4 bases and J by 3 bases; unmatched bases: 2. CDR3 in DNA: TGTGCCATCAGTGGGACAGGGAGCTACGAGCAGTACTTC. This gives the protein CAISGTGSYEQYF.

This chain links TRBV20-1 with TRBJ1-1, with D unclear. The germline V and J ends were trimmed by 7 bases and 4 bases, with 7 bases remaining between them. The CDR3 contains 10 residues. Looked up from germline, CDR1 is DFQATT and CDR2 is SNEGSKA (reference sequence). CDR3 bases: TGCAGTGGTCCGGGCACTGAAGCTTTCTTT. Amino acids: CSGPGTEAFF.

In this sample, this clonotype turned up a few times. The chain uses TRBV20-1 and TRBJ2-1; 12 bases agree with TRBD2. The V gene's germline CDR1 is DFQATT and CDR2 SNEGSKA (reference sequence). V lost 4 bases to trimming and J lost 5 bases; unmatched junction nucleotides: 12. This CDR3 region has 17 residues. The DNA of the CDR3 is TGCAGTGCTACCCGGGCTAGCGGGGGGGCTCGGGACAATGAGCAGTTCTTC. Translated: CSATRASGGARDNEQFF.

This clonotype was seen a few times. The chain couples TRBV7-2 to TRBJ2-5, with D uncertain. The germline gives CDR1 SGHTA, CDR2 FQGNSA. The CDR3 totals 13 residues. The V gene lost 6 bases and the J gene lost 4 bases, with 12 bases spanning the gap. The DNA of the CDR3 is TGTGCCAGCAGGCTCCTGGGCTCAGAGACCCAGTACTTC. This sequence encodes CASRLLGSETQYF.

This clonotype came up a few times. The V and J genes are TRBV29-1 and TRBJ2-1; TRBD2 agrees at 7 bases. The V gene's germline CDR1 is SQVTM and CDR2 ANQGSEA. This CDR3 is built from 13 residues. V shed 8 bases, J shed 9 bases, and the junction held 13 bases outside the gene matches. The CDR3 coding sequence is TGCAGCATCACTAGCGATAATTGGGGTGAGCAGTTCTTC. This encodes CSITSDNWGEQFF.

This clonotype turned up a few times. The V gene is TRBV3-1, the J gene TRBJ2-1, with a tentative D call TRBD2 (5 bases). Between the trimmed V and J ends, which lost 4 bases and 2 bases, there was a span of 15 bases. CDR1 and CDR2 from the germline V gene are LGHDT and YNNKEL (reference sequence). There are 16 residues in the CDR3. CDR3 region: CASSPGLGKPYNEQFF. The CDR3 DNA reads as TGTGCCAGCAGCCCAGGACTGGGAAAGCCCTACAATGAGCAGTTCTTC.

Many counts were recorded for this clonotype. This chain uses TRBV4-1 with TRBJ2-7; TRBD1 matches 10 bases. This CDR3 comprises 15 residues. The trim removed 5 bases at V and 4 bases at J, leaving 8 bases unmatched. The germline CDR1 and CDR2 sequences are MGHRA and YSYEKL. The CDR3 DNA sequence: TGCGCCAGCAGCAAGCCCGGGACAGGGGTGTACGAGCAGTACTTC. As protein: CASSKPGTGVYEQYF.

This clonotype has more than one count but fewer than ten. This chain connects TRBV5-6 to TRBJ2-1; possible D gene TRBD1, 6 bases. CDR3 length: 11 residues. The V and J ends lost 4 bases and 11 bases respectively, with 10 bases between them. CDR1 SGHDT and CDR2 YYEEEE come from the germline V gene. The DNA for the CDR3 is TGTGCCAGCAGCAGGGGGTCCAAGCAGTTCTTC. Encoded protein: CASSRGSKQFF.

The chain joins TRBV5-1 to TRBJ2-3, with D uncertain. V shed 0 bases and J shed 7 bases, with 21 bases lying between them. The CDR3 runs to 17 residues. Germline V lookup: CDR1 SGHRS, CDR2 YFSETQ. CDR3: CASSLGPHLKSPHTQYF. Here the CDR3 DNA reads TGCGCCAGCAGCTTGGGTCCCCATCTTAAGTCCCCGCATACGCAGTATTTT.

A note on this clonotype: A much larger clone sits a single nucleotide away, making a read error possible. This chain joins TRBV28 and TRBJ2-7; 12 bases map to TRBD1. The germline V gene has CDR1 MDHEN and CDR2 SYDVKM. The CDR3 totals 15 residues. CDR3 coding DNA: TGTGCCAGCAGTAAAAGGGGACAGGGGGCGGACGAGCAGGACTTC. It is translated as CASSKRGQGADEQDF.

The gene calls are TRBV20-1 and TRBJ1-2; D is unclear. Trimming took 4 bases from V and 3 from J, leaving 12 bases between them. The CDR3 spans 13 residues. CDR1 is DFQATT, CDR2 SNEGSKA, per germline (reference sequence). The CDR3, as DNA: TGCAGTGCTATAACCCGGGAAGACTATGGCTACACCTTC. Translated: CSAITREDYGYTF.

In the case of this clonotype: A much larger clone is a single base away; this may be a read error. This rearrangement joins TRBV4-2 to TRBJ2-7; 9 bases line up with TRBD2. Germline-derived CDR1 and CDR2 are LGHNA and YNFKEQ. There are 17 residues in the CDR3. The CDR3 is CASGQESKRGAPYEQYF. The DNA for the CDR3 is TGTGCCAGCGGCCAAGAATCTAAGCGGGGGGCCCCCTACGAGCAGTACTTC.

The rearrangement uses TRBV7-9 and TRBJ2-1; 8 positions agree with TRBD2. The germline gives CDR1 SEHNR, CDR2 FQNEAQ (reference sequence). V shed 4 bases, J shed 8 bases, and the junction held 7 bases outside the gene matches. The CDR3 covers 14 residues. CDR3 nucleotide sequence: TGTGCCAGCAGCTCGTACGGGGGGGCCTATGAGCAGTTCTTC. Protein: CASSSYGGAYEQFF.

This clonotype was counted only a few times. The V gene is TRBV2, the J gene TRBJ2-5, with D tentatively TRBD2 (6 bases). Germline loops: CDR1 SNHLY, CDR2 FYNNEI. The CDR3 spans 13 residues. Trimming left V 6 bases short and J 7 bases short, with 15 bases between. The CDR3 region is CASREGVVGTQYF. As DNA, the CDR3 is TGTGCCAGCAGGGAGGGCGTGGTAGGGACCCAGTACTTC.

This clonotype appeared a few times. The chain links TRBV3-1 to TRBJ1-2, with D maybe TRBD1 (5 bases). Germline V gives CDR1 LGHDT, CDR2 YNNKEL (reference sequence). Trimming left V 2 bases short and J 5 bases short, with 12 bases between. The CDR3 spans 14 residues. The CDR3 DNA is TGTGCCAGCAGCCAAAGACAGCTACGTTATGGCTACACCTTC. Translation gives CASSQRQLRYGYTF.

This clonotype has more than one count but fewer than ten. The CDR3 spells CATSREGAGTDTQYF. CDR3 DNA sequence: TGTGCCACCAGCAGAGAAGGTGCTGGCACAGATACGCAGTATTTT. The chain has TRBV15 and TRBJ2-3; unclear D gene. Trimming cost V 0 bases and J 1 base, with 8 bases left between them. The CDR3 contains 15 residues. CDR1 is LNHNV, CDR2 YYDKDF, per germline (reference sequence).

CDR3 sequence: CASRYRGGYGYTF. DNA of the CDR3: TGTGCCAGCAGATACAGGGGTGGCTATGGCTACACCTTC. The chain combines TRBV27 with TRBJ1-2, with TRBD1 matching over 7 bases. The CDR3 runs 13 residues. From germline, CDR1 is MNHEY and CDR2 SMNVEV (reference sequence). Losses at the gene ends were 6 bases for V and 4 bases for J; bases not matched to a gene: 5.

The genes are TRBV3-1 and TRBJ2-1; D is unresolved. CDR1 LGHDT and CDR2 YNNKEL come from the germline V gene (reference sequence). This CDR3 comprises 13 residues. V lost 4 bases and J lost 9, with 13 bases in between. CDR3 DNA sequence: TGTGCCAGCAGCCTCTCTGCCTTTGGTGAGCAGTTCTTC. Protein sequence: CASSLSAFGEQFF.

Remarks on this clonotype: Given a much more abundant clone one base away, this may be a read error. CDR3 coding DNA: TGTGCCAGCAGCCTCCTAGCGGGGGCCACCTACAATGAGCAGTTCTTC. It encodes CASSLLAGATYNEQFF. The chain links TRBV7-2 to TRBJ2-1; 10 bases are a match to TRBD2. V lost 5 bases and J lost 2; bases outside the gene matches: 6. This CDR3 has 16 amino acids. From germline, CDR1 is SGHTA and CDR2 FQGNSA.